The rows below give T cell receptor beta chains drawn from one sample of a study of T-cell memory formation after mild COVID-19. TCRdb re-analysed the 5' RACE reads in MiXCR, keeping a single row per CDR3 protein. The table shows hundreds of thousands of distinct CDR3 sequences, with roughly 20% occurring only once. Sequenced input: PBMCs or a T cell subset sorted from them (not recorded which). These receptors were collected from an adult woman who had mild COVID-19 (a few samples of this study predate the infection). Cell type and time point are not known. Both conserved end residues are part of each CDR3. The D gene is left open where the match is weak. Size tells how often a clone was seen (once, few, many) or the class of an expanded clone, and some rows leave it out.

clone size | J gene | CDR3 length | D gene | V gene | CDR3 protein | CDR3 DNA
- | TRBJ2-3 | 16 | TRBD2 | TRBV12-3/TRBV12-4 | CASSSGAGVLSDTQYF | TGTGCCAGCAGTTCGGGAGCGGGGGTTTTATCTGATACGCAGTATTTT
few | TRBJ1-1 | 13 | - | TRBV5-1 | CASSDPLDTEAFF | TGCGCCAGCAGCGATCCCTTGGACACTGAAGCTTTCTTT
few | TRBJ1-2 | 14 | TRBD1 | TRBV5-1 | CASSLRGKDYGYTF | TGCGCCAGCAGCCTCAGGGGGAAGGACTATGGCTACACCTTC
few | TRBJ2-5 | 13 | - | TRBV4-1 | CASSARARETQYF | TGCGCCAGCAGCGCCCGGGCGAGAGAGACCCAGTACTTC
- | TRBJ2-3 | 20 | TRBD2 | TRBV7-3 | CASSLGPYGASGRKTDTQYF | TGTGCCAGCAGCTTAGGCCCTTATGGGGCTAGCGGGAGGAAAACAGATACGCAGTATTTT
- | TRBJ2-6 | 16 | - | TRBV6-2/TRBV6-3 | CASTRALASGANVLTF | TGTGCCAGCACTAGGGCATTGGCGTCTGGGGCCAACGTCCTGACTTTC
few | TRBJ2-3 | 15 | - | TRBV6-1 | CASSSKEAFGDTQYF | TGTGCCAGCAGTTCGAAGGAGGCCTTCGGGGATACGCAGTATTTT
once | TRBJ2-6 | 15 | - | TRBV11-3 | CASRKDGSGANVLTF | TGTGCCAGCAGAAAGGACGGCTCTGGGGCCAACGTCCTGACTTTC
- | TRBJ2-2 | 15 | - | TRBV4-3 | CASSQKLANTGELFF | TGCGCCAGCAGCCAAAAACTAGCCAACACCGGGGAGCTGTTTTTT
few | TRBJ2-7 | 15 | - | TRBV11-1 | CASSLARATYYEQYF | TGTGCCAGCAGCCTGGCCCGGGCAACCTACTACGAGCAGTACTTC
few | TRBJ2-3 | 14 | - | TRBV4-1 | CASSLRAGKDTQYF | TGCGCCAGCAGCCTGAGGGCGGGGAAGGATACGCAGTATTTT
many | TRBJ2-1 | 14 | - | TRBV5-6 | CASSLVNQYNEQFF | TGTGCCAGCAGCTTGGTCAACCAATACAATGAGCAGTTCTTC
few | TRBJ2-1 | 16 | TRBD2 | TRBV11-2 | CASSSPGLAVYNEQFF | TGTGCCAGCAGCTCTCCGGGACTAGCGGTTTACAATGAGCAGTTCTTC
- | TRBJ2-1 | 14 | TRBD2 | TRBV20-1 | CSAPTSGRYNEQFF | TGCAGTGCCCCCACTAGCGGGAGGTACAATGAGCAGTTCTTC
- | TRBJ2-3 | 14 | - | TRBV7-6 | CASSLSRGYDTQYF | TGTGCCAGCAGCTTAAGTAGAGGCTACGATACGCAGTATTTT
- | TRBJ2-7 | 15 | TRBD1 | TRBV4-1 | CASSQGRTGYYEQYF | TGCGCCAGCAGCCAAGGAAGGACAGGCTACTACGAGCAGTACTTC
- | TRBJ1-1 | 16 | - | TRBV5-8 | CASSSLTGIGWPEAFF | TGTGCCAGCAGCTCTCTGACCGGAATCGGATGGCCTGAAGCTTTCTTT
few | TRBJ2-3 | 18 | TRBD2 | TRBV7-9 | CASSLGNSGGRSTDTQYF | TGTGCCAGCAGCTTAGGAAATAGCGGGGGCCGTAGCACAGATACGCAGTATTTT
- | TRBJ1-1 | 13 | - | TRBV30 | CAWSVSGGTEAFF | TGTGCCTGGAGTGTTAGTGGGGGCACTGAAGCTTTCTTT
few | TRBJ2-1 | 11 | - | TRBV28 | CASSLRIEQFF | TGTGCCAGCAGTTTAAGGATTGAGCAGTTCTTC
- | TRBJ2-1 | 16 | TRBD1 | TRBV6-5 | CASSYSGTGAYNEQFF | TGTGCCAGCAGTTACTCCGGGACAGGAGCCTACAATGAGCAGTTCTTC
- | TRBJ1-3 | 14 | - | TRBV20-1 | CSARVGTYGNTIYF | TGCAGTGCTAGAGTTGGGACGTATGGAAACACCATATATTTT
- | TRBJ1-1 | 14 | - | TRBV5-1 | CASSQPGPNTEAFF | TGCGCCAGCAGCCAGCCGGGTCCGAACACTGAAGCTTTCTTT
- | TRBJ1-2 | 20 | TRBD1 | TRBV4-2 | CASSQEWSWDRGPPEGGYTF | TGTGCCAGCAGCCAAGAATGGTCCTGGGACAGGGGGCCCCCGGAGGGTGGCTACACCTTC
few | TRBJ1-3 | 13 | - | TRBV9 | CASSVPGGNTIYF | TGTGCCAGCAGCGTGCCTGGTGGAAACACCATATATTTT
- | TRBJ2-1 | 15 | TRBD2 | TRBV7-6 | CASSIAGGNYNEQFF | TGTGCCAGCAGCATAGCGGGAGGGAATTACAATGAGCAGTTCTTC
few | TRBJ1-1 | 12 | - | TRBV7-2 | CAGQTGTTEAFF | TGTGCCGGACAAACGGGGACGACTGAAGCTTTCTTT
- | TRBJ1-4 | 13 | - | TRBV15 | CATTGKTNEKLFF | TGTGCCACCACAGGGAAGACTAATGAAAAACTGTTTTTT
- | TRBJ2-4 | 11 | - | TRBV25-1 | CASTAKNIQYF | TGTGCCAGCACCGCCAAAAACATTCAGTACTTC
- | TRBJ2-7 | 12 | - | TRBV20-1 | CSASIQGDEQYF | TGCAGTGCTAGTATCCAGGGAGACGAGCAGTACTTC
few | TRBJ1-5 | 16 | - | TRBV6-6 | CASSYRSRGTNQPQHF | TGTGCCAGCAGTTACAGGTCCAGGGGTACCAATCAGCCCCAGCATTTT
few | TRBJ2-3 | 12 | - | TRBV7-9 | CASSRALDTQYF | TGTGCCAGCAGTAGAGCTCTAGATACGCAGTATTTT
few | TRBJ2-7 | 14 | - | TRBV6-5 | CASSRAGTPYEQYF | TGTGCCAGCAGCCGAGCCGGGACACCTTACGAGCAGTACTTC
- | TRBJ1-2 | 14 | TRBD1 | TRBV28 | CASSLWTGFGGYTF | TGTGCCAGCAGTTTGTGGACAGGGTTCGGTGGCTACACCTTC
few | TRBJ2-7 | 15 | - | TRBV29-1 | CSVEGWGILSYEQYF | TGCAGCGTTGAAGGATGGGGGATTCTCTCCTACGAGCAGTACTTC
- | TRBJ1-4 | 14 | - | TRBV5-1 | CASSLGPRNEKLFF | TGCGCCAGCAGCTTAGGCCCACGGAATGAAAAACTGTTTTTT
few | TRBJ2-1 | 16 | - | TRBV6-2/TRBV6-3 | CASTTPGTTLYNEQFF | TGTGCCAGCACGACTCCTGGGACCACCCTCTACAATGAGCAGTTCTTC
- | TRBJ1-2 | 16 | TRBD1 | TRBV18 | CASSPGQGTTNYGYTF | TGTGCCAGCTCACCGGGACAGGGTACAACTAACTATGGCTACACCTTC
few | TRBJ2-4 | 11 | - | TRBV2 | CASRISDIQYF | TGTGCCAGCAGAATTTCGGACATTCAGTACTTC
- | TRBJ2-3 | 16 | - | TRBV6-5 | CASSYTPRGRTDTQYF | TGTGCCAGCAGTTACACCCCGCGGGGCCGCACAGATACGCAGTATTTT
few | TRBJ2-2 | 15 | - | TRBV6-6 | CASTPYGTNTGELFF | TGTGCCAGCACTCCGTACGGGACGAACACCGGGGAGCTGTTTTTT
few | TRBJ1-1 | 13 | - | TRBV6-5 | CASSSPSPPEAFF | TGTGCCAGCAGTTCTCCCTCCCCTCCTGAAGCTTTCTTT